These 27 T cell receptor beta chains came from one sample sequenced in a study of T cell responses to AZD1222 COVID-19 vaccine. Sequencing used immunoSEQ multiplex PCR; TCRdb keeps in-frame clones, though not all of them. The sample has about 88,000 clones, approximately 90% seen once. The sequencing here drew on peripheral blood, taken 28 days after the second AZD1222 dose. All receptors come from an adult who received the AZD1222 COVID-19 vaccine.

The J gene is TRBJ2-3, the V gene TRBV30, with 10 bases fitting TRBD2. Looked up from germline, CDR1 is GTSNPN and CDR2 is SVGIG (reference sequence). The CDR3 runs to 15 residues. Trimming cost V 1 base and J 3 bases; bases outside gene matches: 4. DNA for the CDR3: TGTGCCTGGAGTGCGATAGCGGGGGGTACAGATACGCAGTATTTT. Amino acids: CAWSAIAGGTDTQYF.

This rearrangement joins TRBV19 to TRBJ2-1, with D possibly being TRBD1 (5 bases). Germline V gives CDR1 LNHDA, CDR2 SQIVND (reference sequence). V was trimmed by 3 bases and J by 5 bases, leaving 11 bases between them. This CDR3 has 14 residues. This CDR3 reads CASSIYQGNNEQFF. The CDR3 DNA is TGTGCCAGTAGTATCTACCAGGGAAACAATGAGCAGTTCTTC.

This sequence joins TRBV15 and TRBJ2-2, with 11 nucleotides matching TRBD1. Trimming cost V 8 bases and J 6 bases; bases outside gene matches: 17. Germline assignment: CDR1 LNHNV and CDR2 YYDKDF (reference sequence). The CDR3 has 18 residues. As DNA, the CDR3 is TGTGCCACCGGCGGTGCTTATCGCCTGGGACAGGGGGCCGGGGAGCTGTTTTTT. Its protein product is CATGGAYRLGQGAGELFF. Using reference TRBV15 and TRBJ2-2 for the parts outside the CDR3, the full variable domain is DAMVIQNPRYQVTQFGKPVTLSCSQTLNHNVMYWYQQKSSQAPKLLFHYYDKDFNNEADTPDNFQSRRPNTSFCFLDIRSPGLGDTAMYLCATGGAYRLGQGAGELFFGEGSRLTVL.

This chain links TRBV12-3 or TRBV12-4 with TRBJ1-2; D is uncertain. Trimming stripped 1 base from V and 1 base from J, with 4 bases between. The length of the CDR3 is 13 residues. The CDR3 region has the DNA TGTGCCAGCAGTTTAGGGATTAACTATGGCTACACCTTC. Translation gives CASSLGINYGYTF.

The rearrangement uses TRBV14 and TRBJ1-2; D remains unclear. From germline, CDR1 is SGHDN and CDR2 FVKESK. Trimming stripped 4 bases from V and 8 bases from J, with 20 bases between. CDR3 size: 15 residues. The CDR3, as DNA: TGTGCCAGCAGCCCGTTCCTCCGGGGAAAGGAAGGCTACACCTTC. Translating gives CASSPFLRGKEGYTF. Based on the CDR3 plus reference TRBV14 and TRBJ1-2, the full variable domain is EAGVTQFPSHSVIEKGQTVTLRCDPISGHDNLYWYRRVMGKEIKFLLHFVKESKQDESGMPNNRFLAERTGGTYSTLKVQPAELEDSGVYFCASSPFLRGKEGYTFGSGTRLTVV.

V and J are TRBV4-3 and TRBJ2-1; tentatively, D is TRBD2 (5 bases). Germline CDR1 reads LGHNA; CDR2 reads YSLEER. CDR3 size: 15 residues. V was pared by 4 bases and J by 5 bases, with 15 bases between. The CDR3 reads CASSRLTYGDNEQFF. The CDR3 bases are TGCGCCAGCAGCCGGTTAACTTACGGGGACAATGAGCAGTTCTTC.

The genes are TRBV6-5 and TRBJ2-7, with TRBD1 matching over 7 bases. V dropped 4 bases and J dropped 0; count of bases not matched to a gene: 6. Per the germline V gene, CDR1 is MNHEY and CDR2 is SVGAGI. This CDR3 has 15 amino acids. The CDR3 loop reads CASSFDRESSYEQYF. The CDR3 coding sequence is TGTGCCAGCAGTTTCGACAGGGAGAGCTCCTACGAGCAGTACTTC.

The rearrangement links TRBV6-5 to TRBJ2-7; TRBD1 matches at 9 bases. V lost 8 bases and J lost 3; bases outside the gene matches: 11. Germline V lookup: CDR1 MNHEY, CDR2 SVGAGI. This CDR3 spans 15 amino acids. The CDR3 region has the DNA TGTGCCAGCGGCCTCAACAGGGGGCCCCTCTACGAGCAGTACTTC. It specifies CASGLNRGPLYEQYF.

This clone was counted only a few times. The CDR3 sequence: CASSWQGAYTEAFF. The CDR3 DNA reads TGTGCCAGCAGTTGGCAGGGGGCGTACACTGAAGCTTTCTTT. This chain links TRBV27 with TRBJ1-1; the match to TRBD1 covers 8 bases. This CDR3 is built from 14 residues. Germline loops: CDR1 MNHEY, CDR2 SMNVEV (reference sequence). V trimming: 4 bases; J trimming: 3 bases; junction bases outside the gene matches: 4.

DNA for the CDR3: TGCGCCAGCAGCTTGGTAATGGAGAATTCACCCCTCCACTTT. Translating it yields CASSLVMENSPLHF. This rearrangement joins TRBV5-1 to TRBJ1-6; D is unclear. V was pared by 0 bases and J by 7 bases, with 8 bases between. CDR1 is SGHRS, CDR2 YFSETQ, per germline. This CDR3 has 14 amino acids.

The genes are TRBV3-1 (or the pseudogene TRBV3-2) and TRBJ2-3, with a weak D call TRBD2 (6 bases). Trimming left V 1 base short and J 4 bases short, with 12 bases between. The CDR3 contains 15 residues. CDR1 and CDR2 from the germline V gene are LGHDT and YNNKEL (reference sequence). This chain's CDR3 is CASSQAAGGADTQYF. The CDR3 region has the DNA TGTGCCAGCAGCCAAGCTGCCGGGGGAGCAGATACGCAGTATTTT.

This clone was picked up one time. The rearrangement links TRBV3-1 (or the pseudogene TRBV3-2) to TRBJ2-7, with 8 bases identical to TRBD2. The V and J ends lost 7 bases and 5 bases, in that order; junction bases with no gene match: 7. There are 13 residues in the CDR3. Germline V lookup: CDR1 LGHDT, CDR2 YNNKEL (reference sequence). The CDR3 region is CASTRGGAHEQYF. The CDR3, as DNA: TGTGCCAGCACCCGGGGGGGGGCCCACGAGCAGTACTTC.

The chain has TRBV6-2 or TRBV6-3 and TRBJ1-2, with a tentative D call TRBD1 (6 bases). This CDR3 has 14 amino acids. The ends were cut back, 6 bases at V and 4 bases at J, with 15 bases in the middle. Per germline, CDR1 MNHEY and CDR2 SVGEGT. CDR3 DNA sequence: TGTGCCAGCAGCCTGAAAGGGACACCCTATGGCTACACCTTC. Its protein product is CASSLKGTPYGYTF.

V and J are TRBV29-1 and TRBJ2-1, with a tentative D call TRBD2 (6 bases). This CDR3 contains 11 residues. The V end was cut by 4 bases, the J end by 8 bases, with 9 bases between. Germline assignment: CDR1 SQVTM and CDR2 ANQGSEA. Here the CDR3 DNA reads TGCAGCGTTGTGCGGGATTATGAGCAGTTCTTC. Its translation is CSVVRDYEQFF.

This rearrangement joins TRBV5-6 to TRBJ1-2; 8 bases match TRBD1. Germline assignment: CDR1 SGHDT and CDR2 YYEEEE. This CDR3 comprises 14 residues. V was clipped by 4 bases and J by 4 bases; unmatched bases: 6. The CDR3 DNA reads as TGTGCCAGCAGCCCCAGGACAGGGCCCTATGGCTACACCTTC. Protein sequence: CASSPRTGPYGYTF.

The V call is TRBV10-3, the J call TRBJ2-3; 8 bases are a match to TRBD2. CDR3 length: 12 residues. Trimming removed 11 bases from V and 6 bases from J; junction bases left unmatched: 7. The germline CDR1 and CDR2 sequences are ENHRY and SYGVKD. The CDR3 spells CAAGGGRDTQYF. In nucleotides, the CDR3 is TGTGCCGCCGGGGGGGGCCGCGATACGCAGTATTTT.

This clone was detected only a few times. The chain combines TRBV19 with TRBJ2-4, with D perhaps matching TRBD1 or TRBD2 (6 bases each). The CDR3 length is 14 residues. The V end lost 1 base, the J end lost 6 bases, and 10 bases lay between the germline ends. Germline CDR1 LNHDA, CDR2 SQIVND (reference sequence). The CDR3 region is CASSIGQEGNIQYF. CDR3 bases: TGTGCCAGTAGTATAGGACAGGAGGGAAACATTCAGTACTTC.

This sequence joins TRBV28 and TRBJ2-2, with a weak D call TRBD1 (6 bases). V was pared by 5 bases and J by 4 bases, with 20 bases between. Germline CDR1 MDHEN, CDR2 SYDVKM. The length of the CDR3 is 17 residues. This CDR3 is CASSPLWEQGFTGELFF. The CDR3, as DNA: TGTGCCAGCAGTCCACTCTGGGAACAGGGTTTCACCGGGGAGCTGTTTTTT.

The chain couples TRBV24-1 to TRBJ2-3; TRBD2 is a possible D gene (7 bases). Germline V lookup: CDR1 KGHDR, CDR2 SFDVKD. The CDR3 sequence is 16 residues long. The V end was cut by 4 bases, the J end by 6 bases, with 19 bases between. The CDR3 nucleotides are TGTGCCACCAGTGACCAGACTAGGGGGGGGTCGGATACGCAGTATTTT. This encodes CATSDQTRGGSDTQYF.

V is TRBV5-1 and J is TRBJ2-1, with 11 bases aligning to TRBD2. Germline V gives CDR1 SGHRS, CDR2 YFSETQ. Germline trimming cut 4 bases from V and 8 bases from J; bases unmatched to any gene: 5. The CDR3 extends over 14 amino acids. CDR3 loop: CASSLTSGVYEQFF. The CDR3 bases are TGCGCCAGCAGCCTGACTAGCGGGGTTTATGAGCAGTTCTTC. The full variable domain, in which reference TRBV5-1 and TRBJ2-1 provide the parts outside the CDR3, is KAGVTQTPRYLIKTRGQQVTLSCSPISGHRSVSWYQQTPGQGLQFLFEYFSETQRNKGNFPGRFSGRQFSNSRSEMNVSTLELGDSALYLCASSLTSGVYEQFFGPGTRLTVL.

The V gene is TRBV21-1, the J gene TRBJ2-7; TRBD1 was called by the table and not checked on the DNA. TRBV21-1 is a pseudogene segment. The CDR3 is 18 amino acids. The CDR3 spells CASSKGVTGQRISYEQYF. The CDR3 coding sequence is TGTGCCAGCAGCAAAGGTGTGACAGGGCAACGTATATCCTACGAGCAGTACTTC.

The chain employs TRBV28 and TRBJ2-5; 11 positions agree with TRBD2. CDR1 is MDHEN and CDR2 is SYDVKM in the germline V gene. This CDR3 is built from 15 residues. The V and J ends lost 6 bases and 5 bases, in that order; junction bases with no gene match: 8. Here the CDR3 DNA reads TGTGCCAGCAGAACTAGCGGGGGATCGGGGGAGACCCAGTACTTC. This sequence encodes CASRTSGGSGETQYF.

The gene calls are TRBV7-2 and TRBJ1-5; weak D call: TRBD1 (5 bases). The CDR3 runs 14 residues. Trimming left V 6 bases short and J 2 bases short, with 11 bases between. Germline V gives CDR1 SGHTA, CDR2 FQGNSA. Here the CDR3 DNA reads TGTGCCAGCAGATCGGGACGCGGCAATCAGCCCCAGCATTTT. Its protein product is CASRSGRGNQPQHF.

A single count supports this clone. The chain uses TRBV6-2 or TRBV6-3 and TRBJ1-2, with D unresolved. CDR1 is MNHEY, CDR2 SVGEGT, per germline. The CDR3 sequence is 11 residues long. V dropped 2 bases and J dropped 4 bases, with 2 bases sitting between them. The CDR3 region has the DNA TGTGCCAGCAGTTACATCTATGGCTACACCTTC. Translating gives CASSYIYGYTF.

This clone has just one count. This rearrangement joins TRBV5-1 to TRBJ1-3, with unresolved D. Trimming pared 0 bases from V and 0 bases from J, leaving 7 bases between. The CDR3 totals 15 residues. Looked up from germline, CDR1 is SGHRS and CDR2 is YFSETQ. The CDR3 sequence is CASSLDRASGNTIYF. CDR3 coding DNA: TGCGCCAGCAGCTTGGATCGAGCCTCTGGAAACACCATATATTTT.

The rearrangement links TRBV19 to TRBJ1-3; no clear D gene. Per the germline V gene, CDR1 is LNHDA and CDR2 is SQIVND (reference sequence). There are 12 residues in the CDR3. V shed 3 bases and J shed 3 bases, with 3 bases lying between them. In nucleotides, the CDR3 is TGTGCCAGTAGTATCGGTGGAAACACCATATATTTT. It translates to CASSIGGNTIYF.

The V call is TRBV29-1, the J call TRBJ1-2; 12 bases align to TRBD1. After removal of 6 bases from V and 8 bases from J, the junction contained 7 bases not matched to a gene. The germline gives CDR1 SQVTM, CDR2 ANQGSEA. The CDR3 runs 13 residues. The CDR3 spells CSVGQGAVWGYTF. The CDR3 nucleotides are TGCAGCGTGGGACAGGGGGCTGTATGGGGCTACACCTTC.